What follows are 21 T cell receptor beta chains derived from one specimen sequenced in a study of T cell repertoires in cytomegalovirus infection. For these receptors, no antigen is known. Each CDR3 protein gets one entry after TCRdb re-called the reads with MiXCR. This repertoire shows 450,000 to 550,000 distinct CDR3 sequences, about two fifths found once; its top ten account for around 45%. This material consisted of cultured PBMCs, taken from culture after CMV antigen stimulation. Receptor source: a human donor in good health (CMV status not recorded). Some clones in this sample may be carry-over from other donors' samples.

This clonotype has a single count. The rearrangement links TRBV27 to TRBJ1-6; maybe TRBD1 (5 bases). This CDR3 contains 15 residues. Looked up from germline, CDR1 is MNHEY and CDR2 is SMNVEV (reference sequence). V lost 5 bases and J lost 8, with 16 bases in between. This CDR3 is CASSIGQGWDSPLHF. CDR3 bases: TGTGCCAGCAGTATCGGACAAGGCTGGGATTCACCCCTCCACTTT.

The chain is built from TRBV7-2 and TRBJ1-1, with D possibly matching TRBD1 (5 bases). The CDR3 contains 14 residues. From germline, CDR1 is SGHTA and CDR2 FQGNSA. V gave up 3 bases and J gave up 1 base, with 9 bases separating them. CDR3 coding DNA: TGTGCCAGCAGCTTCCGAACAGGGAACACTGAAGCTTTCTTT. The encoded protein is CASSFRTGNTEAFF.

V gene TRBV27 combines with J gene TRBJ1-2, with D possibly matching TRBD1 (6 bases). The germline CDR1 and CDR2 sequences are MNHEY and SMNVEV (reference sequence). Trimming left V 4 bases short and J 8 bases short, with 20 bases between. CDR3 length equals 15 residues. CDR3 nucleotides: TGTGCCAGCAGTTATCGGGCGCAGGGGACCTGGGGCTACACCTTC. Translating gives CASSYRAQGTWGYTF.

V usage is TRBV7-2 and J usage is TRBJ1-1; D gene unclear. Germline assignment: CDR1 SGHTA and CDR2 FQGNSA. Trimming took off 1 base at V and 0 bases at J, with 15 bases between the two ends. The CDR3 extends over 17 amino acids. This CDR3 is CASSLVLTTFMNTEAFF. The CDR3 DNA is TGTGCCAGCAGCTTAGTCCTTACAACTTTCATGAACACTGAAGCTTTCTTT.

CDR3 sequence: CASSSSGGGAYNEQFF. The CDR3 DNA follows: TGTGCCAGCAGCTCCTCGGGCGGGGGGGCCTACAATGAGCAGTTCTTC. The chain recombines TRBV7-2 with TRBJ2-1; TRBD2 aligns across 9 bases. The CDR3 runs to 16 residues. Germline V gene lookup returns CDR1 SGHTA and CDR2 FQGNSA. V shed 4 bases, J shed 2 bases, and the junction held 6 bases outside the gene matches.

The chain recombines TRBV2 with TRBJ2-7; weak D call: TRBD1 (5 bases). V was shortened by 2 bases and J by 3 bases, with 11 bases between the two germline ends. This CDR3 is 14 amino acids long. CDR1 and CDR2 (germline): SNHLY, FYNNEI. The CDR3 DNA sequence: TGTGCCAGCAGTGAACAGGGCGTGAGCTACGAGCAGTACTTC. Protein sequence: CASSEQGVSYEQYF.

This clonotype was observed a few times. V usage is TRBV7-9 and J usage is TRBJ1-1; D remains ambiguous. The V gene's germline CDR1 is SEHNR and CDR2 FQNEAQ (reference sequence). Deletions cut 1 base from V and 4 bases from J, with 13 bases between. The CDR3 is 15 residues long. The CDR3 DNA is TGTGCCAGCAGCTTAGGTTCGGGTAGAGGCACTGAAGCTTTCTTT. This encodes CASSLGSGRGTEAFF.

This clonotype was seen more than once but under ten times. The chain joins TRBV12-3 or TRBV12-4 to TRBJ2-3; 8 bases map to TRBD2. The length of the CDR3 is 18 residues. The V gene end was trimmed by 0 bases and the J gene end by 0 bases; junction bases not matched to a gene: 8. CDR3 region: CASSLAQGSGISTDTQYF. The DNA of the CDR3 is TGTGCCAGCAGTTTAGCGCAGGGTAGCGGGATCAGCACAGATACGCAGTATTTT.

This chain connects TRBV6-8 to TRBJ2-3, with 8 nucleotides matching TRBD2. V dropped 2 bases and J dropped 6; count of bases not matched to a gene: 13. The CDR3 covers 17 residues. Per the germline V gene, CDR1 is MNHGY and CDR2 is SAAAGT. The CDR3 reads CASSYDPAAGEGDTQYF. The DNA for the CDR3 is TGTGCCAGCAGTTACGATCCGGCAGCGGGAGAGGGGGATACGCAGTATTTT.

J is TRBJ1-2 and V is TRBV7-9; D gene unclear. V gave up 5 bases and J gave up 8 bases, with 21 bases separating them. CDR1 is SEHNR and CDR2 is FQNEAQ in the germline V gene (reference sequence). CDR3 length: 15 residues. The DNA of the CDR3 is TGTGCCAGCAGCCCCAGTAGTGAGGTCGTAGAAGGCTACACCTTC. This sequence encodes CASSPSSEVVEGYTF.

The chain links TRBV2 to TRBJ2-3, with D tentatively TRBD2 (6 bases). The V and J ends lost 5 bases and 3 bases respectively, with 18 bases between them. The CDR3 is made up of 16 amino acids. Germline CDR1 SNHLY, CDR2 FYNNEI. DNA for the CDR3: TGTGCCAGCAGTACCCGGCCTATCGGGAGAACAGATACGCAGTATTTT. This codes for CASSTRPIGRTDTQYF. Together with reference TRBV2 and TRBJ2-3, the CDR3 gives the full variable domain: EPEVTQTPSHQVTQMGQEVILRCVPISNHLYFYWYRQILGQKVEFLVSFYNNEISEKSEIFDDQFSVERPDGSNFTLKIRSTKLEDSAMYFCASSTRPIGRTDTQYFGPGTRLTVL.

The V call is TRBV7-6, the J call TRBJ2-7, with 9 bases aligning to TRBD2. Germline V CDR1 and CDR2: SGHVS, FNYEAQ. The CDR3 runs to 16 residues. Losses at the gene ends were 4 bases for V and 2 bases for J; bases not matched to a gene: 9. The CDR3 DNA is TGTGCCAGCAGCTCAATGGTAGCGGGAGCTACCTACGAGCAGTACTTC. Translation: CASSSMVAGATYEQYF. The full variable domain, rest sourced from reference TRBV7-6 and TRBJ2-7, is GAGVSQSPRYKVTKRGQDVALRCDPISGHVSLYWYRQALGQGPEFLTYFNYEAQQDKSGLPNDRFSAERPEGSISTLTIQRTEQRDSAMYRCASSSMVAGATYEQYFGPGTRLTVT.

V and J are TRBV18 and TRBJ2-3; 8 nucleotides align to TRBD1. Germline assignment: CDR1 KGHSH and CDR2 LQKENI. With V trimmed by 1 base and J by 4 bases, 4 bases remained unmatched. This CDR3 comprises 15 residues. CDR3 sequence (DNA): TGTGCCAGCTCACCACGGACAGGGAGTTCAGATACGCAGTATTTT. This sequence encodes CASSPRTGSSDTQYF.

This chain uses TRBV12-3 or TRBV12-4 with TRBJ2-1, with D possibly being TRBD1 or TRBD2 (6 bases each). Trimming removed 6 bases at V and 9 bases at J, with 21 bases between. The length of the CDR3 is 15 residues. This chain's CDR3 is CASSYREAYQGEQFF. The DNA of the CDR3 is TGTGCCAGCAGCTACAGGGAGGCCTACCAGGGTGAGCAGTTCTTC.

The rearrangement uses TRBV11-2 and TRBJ2-7, with 7 positions matching TRBD2. Germline V gene lookup returns CDR1 SGHAT and CDR2 FQNNGV. There are 15 residues in the CDR3. V shed 0 bases, J shed 3 bases, and the junction held 5 bases outside the gene matches. The CDR3 spells CASSLDREGYYEQYF. DNA for the CDR3: TGTGCCAGCAGCTTAGACAGGGAGGGGTACTACGAGCAGTACTTC.

V is TRBV7-9 and J is TRBJ2-7, with 8 bases fitting TRBD1. Losses at the gene ends were 5 bases for V and 0 bases for J; bases not matched to a gene: 9. The CDR3 contains 16 residues. Germline CDR1 SEHNR, CDR2 FQNEAQ (reference sequence). This chain's CDR3 is CASSPSRGLTSYEQYF. CDR3 bases: TGTGCCAGCAGCCCCTCCAGGGGGCTTACCTCCTACGAGCAGTACTTC.

The chain uses TRBV7-6 and TRBJ2-3, with D possibly matching TRBD1 (6 bases). The CDR3 sequence is 14 residues long. V was shortened by 4 bases and J by 4 bases, with 12 bases between the two germline ends. CDR1 and CDR2 (germline): SGHVS, FNYEAQ. CDR3 region: CASSSLPGADTQYF. The CDR3 bases are TGTGCCAGCAGCTCCCTACCAGGGGCAGATACGCAGTATTTT. The entire variable domain, with the rest obtained from reference TRBV7-6 and TRBJ2-3, is as follows: GAGVSQSPRYKVTKRGQDVALRCDPISGHVSLYWYRQALGQGPEFLTYFNYEAQQDKSGLPNDRFSAERPEGSISTLTIQRTEQRDSAMYRCASSSLPGADTQYFGPGTRLTVL.

CDR3 region: CASSLPQNYGYTF. In nucleotides, the CDR3 is TGTGCCAGCAGCTTACCGCAGAACTATGGCTACACCTTC. This sequence joins TRBV7-2 and TRBJ1-2, with D unclear. The V and J ends lost 2 bases and 2 bases respectively, with 6 bases between them. The CDR3 has 13 amino acids. Germline V CDR1 and CDR2: SGHTA, FQGNSA.

This clonotype appeared a few times. V is TRBV6-5 and J is TRBJ2-3, with 8 bases lining up with TRBD2. The CDR3 runs 14 residues. Trimming took 4 bases from V and 5 from J; bases not matched to a gene: 5. Germline V lookup: CDR1 MNHEY, CDR2 SVGAGI. Written as DNA, the CDR3 is TGTGCCAGCAGTTCAACGGGGGGGAGAGATACGCAGTATTTT. Encoded protein: CASSSTGGRDTQYF.

This clonotype showed up just once. The chain links TRBV7-6 to TRBJ1-1; 12 nucleotides line up with TRBD1. Germline V gives CDR1 SGHVS, CDR2 FNYEAQ. J gave up 12 bases and V 5 bases, and 7 bases lay outside the gene matches. CDR3 length: 13 residues. CDR3 sequence reads: CASSPTGTGGTFF. CDR3 coding DNA: TGTGCCAGCAGCCCGACCGGGACAGGGGGCACTTTCTTT.

The chain combines TRBV12-3 or TRBV12-4 with TRBJ1-2; TRBD1 might be the D (5 bases). This CDR3 comprises 14 residues. Trimming shortened V by 1 base and J by 8 bases, and 14 bases separated the two germline ends. The CDR3 DNA is TGTGCCAGCAGTTTAGTCGACAGCACTATGGGCTACACCTTC. Translating gives CASSLVDSTMGYTF.